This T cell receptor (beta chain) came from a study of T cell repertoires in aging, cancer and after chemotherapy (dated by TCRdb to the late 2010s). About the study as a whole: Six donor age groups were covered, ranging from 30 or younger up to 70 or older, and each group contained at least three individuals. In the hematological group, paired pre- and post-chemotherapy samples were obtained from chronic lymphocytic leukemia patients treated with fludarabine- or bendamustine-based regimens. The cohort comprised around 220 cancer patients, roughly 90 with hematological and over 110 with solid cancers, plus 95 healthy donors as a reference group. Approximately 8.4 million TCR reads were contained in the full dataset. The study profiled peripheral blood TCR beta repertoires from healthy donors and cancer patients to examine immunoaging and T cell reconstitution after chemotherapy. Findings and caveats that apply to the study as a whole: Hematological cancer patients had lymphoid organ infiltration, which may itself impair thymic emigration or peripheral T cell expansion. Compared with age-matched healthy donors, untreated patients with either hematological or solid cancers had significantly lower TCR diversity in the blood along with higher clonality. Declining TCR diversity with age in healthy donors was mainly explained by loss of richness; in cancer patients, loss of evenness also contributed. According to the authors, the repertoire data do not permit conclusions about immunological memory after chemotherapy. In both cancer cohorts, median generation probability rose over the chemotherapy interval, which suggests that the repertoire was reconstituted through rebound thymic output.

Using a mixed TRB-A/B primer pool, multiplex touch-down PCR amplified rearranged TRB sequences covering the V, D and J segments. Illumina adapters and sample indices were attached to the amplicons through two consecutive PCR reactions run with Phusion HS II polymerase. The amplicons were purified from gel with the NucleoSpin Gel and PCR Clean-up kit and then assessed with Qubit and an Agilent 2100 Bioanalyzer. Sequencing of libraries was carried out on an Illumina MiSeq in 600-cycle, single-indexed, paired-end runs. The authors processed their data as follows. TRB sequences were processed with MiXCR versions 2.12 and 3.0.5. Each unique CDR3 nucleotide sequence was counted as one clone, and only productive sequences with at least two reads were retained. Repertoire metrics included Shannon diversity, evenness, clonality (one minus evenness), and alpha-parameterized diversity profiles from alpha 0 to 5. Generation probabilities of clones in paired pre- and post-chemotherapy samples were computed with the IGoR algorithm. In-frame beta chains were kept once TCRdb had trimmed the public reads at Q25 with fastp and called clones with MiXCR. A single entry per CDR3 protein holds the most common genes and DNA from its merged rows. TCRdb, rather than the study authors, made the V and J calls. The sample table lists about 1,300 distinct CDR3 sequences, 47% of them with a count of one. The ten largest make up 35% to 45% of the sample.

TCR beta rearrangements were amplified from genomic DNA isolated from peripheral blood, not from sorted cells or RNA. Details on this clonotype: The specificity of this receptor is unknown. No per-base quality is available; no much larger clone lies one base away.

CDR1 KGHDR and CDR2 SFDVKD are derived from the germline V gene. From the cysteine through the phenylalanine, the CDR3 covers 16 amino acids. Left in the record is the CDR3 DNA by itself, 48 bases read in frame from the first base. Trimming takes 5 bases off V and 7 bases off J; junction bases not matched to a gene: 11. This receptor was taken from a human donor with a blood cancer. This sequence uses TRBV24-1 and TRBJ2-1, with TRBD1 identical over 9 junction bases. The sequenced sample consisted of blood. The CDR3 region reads CATSALWDRDRNEQFF. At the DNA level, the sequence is TGTGCCACCAGTGCCTTATGGGACAGGGATCGTAATGAGCAGTTCTTC.